Listed here are 10 T cell receptor beta chains from one sample, sequenced in a study of blood T cell repertoires in COVID-19. Here immunoSEQ multiplex PCR was the method, and the copy in TCRdb shows in-frame clones only, minus some. The data show approximately 130,000 clones, 70% to 90% seen once. The sample comprised peripheral blood. These receptors were obtained from a woman between 45 and 65 years old who had recovered from COVID-19.

This chain uses TRBV30 with TRBJ1-4; D is possibly TRBD1 (5 bases). Germline-derived CDR1 and CDR2 are GTSNPN and SVGIG (reference sequence). Deletions cut 0 bases from V and 3 bases from J, with 8 bases between. This CDR3 has 14 residues. The CDR3 bases are TGTGCCTGGAGTGTACCCAGGGCTAATGAAAAACTGTTTTTT. Translation gives CAWSVPRANEKLFF.

V is TRBV3-1 (or the pseudogene TRBV3-2) and J is TRBJ1-2, with D perhaps TRBD1 (5 bases). From germline, CDR1 is LGHDT and CDR2 YNNKEL (reference sequence). The CDR3 totals 16 residues. The V gene lost 1 base and the J gene lost 7 bases, with 19 bases spanning the gap. The CDR3 here is CASSQVPGKVLGGYTF. The DNA for the CDR3 is TGTGCCAGCAGCCAAGTACCAGGGAAGGTATTAGGTGGCTACACCTTC.

The chain uses TRBV11-3 and TRBJ2-7, with 15 bases identical to TRBD2. Germline-derived CDR1 and CDR2 are SGHNT and YENEEA. V lost 2 bases and J lost 0; bases outside the gene matches: 5. The CDR3 has 18 residues. In DNA, the CDR3 is TGTGCCAGCAGCTTAACCCGGACTAGCGGGAGGGTCTCCTACGAGCAGTACTTC. Encoded protein: CASSLTRTSGRVSYEQYF.

The chain recombines TRBV6-2 or TRBV6-3 with TRBJ2-4; possibly TRBD1 for D (6 bases). The germline V gene has CDR1 MNHEY and CDR2 SVGEGT. The germline V and J ends were trimmed by 5 bases and 0 bases, with 17 bases remaining between them. This CDR3 region has 17 residues. In nucleotides, the CDR3 is TGTGCCAGCAGTGACCAACAGGGACCTCTAGCCAAAAACATTCAGTACTTC. Protein: CASSDQQGPLAKNIQYF.

This clone was recorded once. The chain couples TRBV6-2 or TRBV6-3 to TRBJ2-5, with 7 bases identical to TRBD2. This CDR3 spans 15 amino acids. Unmatched junction bases numbered 6, after V lost 4 bases and J lost 1 base. The germline V gene encodes CDR1 MNHEY and CDR2 SVGEGT. CDR3 amino acids: CASSSRDYVQETQYF. The DNA for the CDR3 is TGTGCCAGCAGTTCCCGGGACTACGTCCAAGAGACCCAGTACTTC.

This chain joins TRBV2 and TRBJ2-1; 9 bases fit TRBD2. The J segment lost 14 bases and the V segment lost 3 bases, leaving 5 bases of the junction unmatched. The CDR3 loop spans 12 amino acids. Germline V gene sequence: CDR1 SNHLY, CDR2 FYNNEI. CDR3 in amino acids: CASSEVSGRKFF. The CDR3 nucleotides are TGTGCCAGCAGTGAGGTTAGCGGGAGAAAGTTCTTC.

The chain carries TRBV9 and TRBJ2-3, with 8 nucleotides matching TRBD2. From germline, CDR1 is SGDLS and CDR2 YYNGEE. There are 16 residues in the CDR3. Germline trimming cut 1 base from V and 0 bases from J; bases unmatched to any gene: 4. The CDR3 nucleotides read TGTGCCAGCAGCGTATCCCGGGGGGGGAGCACAGATACGCAGTATTTT. Translating gives CASSVSRGGSTDTQYF.

This sequence joins TRBV6-6 and TRBJ1-5; 7 bases are shared with TRBD1. The V segment lost 2 bases and the J segment 8 bases; nucleotides outside the gene matches: 6. This CDR3 spans 14 amino acids. Per germline, CDR1 MNHNY and CDR2 SVGAGI (reference sequence). The CDR3 region is CASSYRGQGEPQHF. Written as DNA, the CDR3 is TGTGCCAGCAGTTACCGGGGTCAGGGGGAGCCCCAGCATTTT.

This clone was picked up a small number of times. The rearrangement links TRBV7-9 to TRBJ1-5; 9 bases map to TRBD1. The trim removed 0 bases at V and 0 bases at J, leaving 0 bases unmatched. This CDR3 has 16 residues. CDR1 and CDR2 (germline): SEHNR, FQNEAQ (reference sequence). The CDR3 coding sequence is TGTGCCAGCAGCTTAGCGGGACAGGGTAGCAATCAGCCCCAGCATTTT. Its translation: CASSLAGQGSNQPQHF.

The chain employs TRBV30 and TRBJ1-2; 9 bases map to TRBD1. The CDR3 spans 14 residues. After removal of 3 bases from V and 6 bases from J, the junction contained 8 bases not matched to a gene. Germline V lookup: CDR1 GTSNPN, CDR2 SVGIG (reference sequence). This CDR3 is CAWRDRGSLNGYTF. CDR3 nucleotides: TGTGCCTGGAGGGACAGGGGTTCTCTTAATGGCTACACCTTC.